This TCR beta chain was sequenced during a study of T cell responses to AZD1222 COVID-19 vaccine. Sequencing was performed with immunoSEQ multiplex PCR; in TCRdb, only in-frame clones are kept and a portion is missing. The sample gives fewer than 300,000 clones, 85% to 95% of which show up once; around 0.5% is in the top ten. Sample: peripheral blood, taken on day 0 of AZD1222 vaccination. The receptor was derived from an adult in good health.

The CDR3 loop reads CASSRGEQFF. CDR3 sequence (DNA): TGTGCCAGCAGTAGAGGTGAGCAGTTCTTC. The rearrangement uses TRBV6-5 and TRBJ2-1; D unclear. Germline V lookup: CDR1 MNHEY, CDR2 SVGAGI. The CDR3 contains 10 residues. Trimming took off 5 bases at V and 9 bases at J, with 5 bases between the two ends.